These 26 T cell receptor beta chains originate from one sample sequenced in a study of blood T cells in healthy people across ages. Combining a sample-barcoded 5' primer with a J-beta primer mix, a second PCR ran for roughly 7 to 12 cycles. One entry per CDR3 protein results from TCRdb running MiXCR on the 5' RACE reads. This repertoire shows roughly 700,000 distinct CDR3 sequences, 45% to 50% found once; its top ten account for 25% to 35%. Specimen: blood. These receptors were collected from an older woman in good health.

The V and J genes are TRBV19 and TRBJ1-4; TRBD1 is a possible D gene (5 bases). The germline V gene encodes CDR1 LNHDA and CDR2 SQIVND (reference sequence). V gave up 6 bases and J gave up 3 bases, with 14 bases separating them. The CDR3 has 15 amino acids. For the CDR3, the DNA is TGTGCCAGTAGAACGTCAGGGATCGCTAATGAAAAACTGTTTTTT. It is translated as CASRTSGIANEKLFF.

This clonotype was picked up a small number of times. The gene calls are TRBV10-3 and TRBJ1-1; tentatively, D is TRBD1 (5 bases). Deletions cut 7 bases from V and 2 bases from J, with 11 bases between. The CDR3 totals 13 residues. Germline V gene lookup returns CDR1 ENHRY and CDR2 SYGVKD. The CDR3 bases are TGTGCCATCATGCCGACAGTCAACACTGAAGCTTTCTTT. Translation gives CAIMPTVNTEAFF.

V is TRBV4-3 and J is TRBJ2-1; the D gene is possibly TRBD2 (6 bases). The DNA end is a closer match to TRBJ2-7, so the J assignment may be wrong. In germline, CDR1 is LGHNA, CDR2 YSLEER. The CDR3 is 16 residues long. The CDR3 nucleotides are TGCGCCAGCAGCCAAGATATAGCGGTCTCCTACAATGAGCAGTACTTC. It codes for CASSQDIAVSYNEQYF.

The V call is TRBV11-2, the J call TRBJ2-4; tentatively, D is TRBD1 or TRBD2 (5 bases each). The germline CDR1 and CDR2 sequences are SGHAT and FQNNGV. This CDR3 has 14 amino acids. Trimming stripped 1 base from V and 13 bases from J, with 17 bases between. Here the CDR3 reads CASSLVRGAGEQYF. CDR3 DNA: TGTGCCAGCAGCTTAGTGAGAGGGGCCGGAGAGCAGTACTTC. Looking up the rest from reference TRBV11-2 and TRBJ2-4 gives the full variable domain: EAGVAQSPRYKIIEKRQSVAFWCNPISGHATLYWYQQILGQGPKLLIQFQNNGVVDDSQLPKDRFSAERLKGVDSTLKIQPAKLEDSAVYLCASSLVRGAGEQYFGAGTRLSVL.

The V call is TRBV4-2, the J call TRBJ2-1; the D is unclear. The J call is uncertain, as TRBJ2-7 better fits the DNA end. Germline-derived CDR1 and CDR2 are LGHNA and YNFKEQ. CDR3 length equals 15 residues. Written as DNA, the CDR3 is TGTGCCAGCAGCCAAGAGAGGTTCTCCTACAGTGAGCAGTACTTC. It encodes CASSQERFSYSEQYF.

This clonotype was recorded a few times. The chain joins TRBV5-1 to TRBJ2-7; 7 bases line up with TRBD2. Trimming removed 4 bases from V and 0 bases from J; junction bases left unmatched: 10. Germline V CDR1 and CDR2: SGHRS, YFSETQ. The CDR3 is 16 amino acids. The CDR3 protein is CASSVSGTKSSYEQYF. Written as DNA, the CDR3 is TGCGCCAGCAGCGTAAGCGGGACCAAGAGCTCCTACGAGCAGTACTTC.

This clonotype was recorded at least ten times. The chain has TRBV9 and TRBJ2-5; 7 positions match TRBD2. CDR1 SGDLS and CDR2 YYNGEE come from the germline V gene. J was trimmed by 2 bases and V by 0 bases; bases with no gene match: 1. The CDR3 contains 14 residues. CDR3 bases: TGTGCCAGCAGCGTAGGGGGGGGACAAGAGACCCAGTACTTC. Translating it yields CASSVGGGQETQYF.

The chain is built from TRBV7-2 and TRBJ2-1; D is possibly TRBD1 (5 bases). The V end lost 6 bases, the J end lost 1 base, and 10 bases lay between the germline ends. The CDR3 has 14 amino acids. Germline CDR1 SGHTA, CDR2 FQGNSA. The CDR3 DNA reads TGTGCCAGCAGTCCAGGGTTTTCCTACAATGAGCAGTTCTTC. As protein: CASSPGFSYNEQFF.

V gene TRBV27 combines with J gene TRBJ2-1; possibly TRBD1 or TRBD2 for D (5 bases each). The CDR3 contains 16 residues. V was trimmed by 5 bases and J by 4 bases, leaving 18 bases between them. CDR1 and CDR2 from the germline V gene are MNHEY and SMNVEV (reference sequence). The CDR3 DNA sequence: TGTGCCAGCAGTGATCAACCCGGGACGGGTTACAATGAGCAGTTCTTC. Protein: CASSDQPGTGYNEQFF.

V and J are TRBV5-1 and TRBJ2-3; 10 bases match TRBD1. The CDR3 consists of 15 residues. V lost 4 bases and J lost 2; bases outside the gene matches: 4. Germline V gene sequence: CDR1 SGHRS, CDR2 YFSETQ. In DNA form, the CDR3 reads TGCGCCAGCAGCACGGGGACAGGGGACACAGATACGCAGTATTTT. Encoded protein: CASSTGTGDTDTQYF.

This rearrangement joins TRBV7-2 to TRBJ2-1; 9 bases are a match to TRBD1. The CDR3 covers 16 residues. With 4 bases clipped from V and 5 bases from J, the junction kept 9 bases outside the gene matches. The germline gives CDR1 SGHTA, CDR2 FQGNSA. The CDR3 loop is CASSYPTGGINNEQFF. CDR3 nucleotides: TGTGCCAGCAGCTACCCGACAGGGGGTATTAACAATGAGCAGTTCTTC. The full variable domain, its missing parts supplied by reference TRBV7-2 and TRBJ2-1, is GAGVSQSPSNKVTEKGKDVELRCDPISGHTALYWYRQSLGQGLEFLIYFQGNSAPDKSGLPSDRFSAERTGGSVSTLTIQRTQQEDSAVYLCASSYPTGGINNEQFFGPGTRLTVL.

In regard to this clonotype: Compared with germline, one end of the junction differs, possibly owing to a read error. V gene TRBV6-2 or TRBV6-3 combines with J gene TRBJ2-1, with 10 bases aligning to TRBD2. This CDR3 is built from 16 residues. Germline V gives CDR1 MNHEY, CDR2 SVGEGT. CDR3 region: CASSYGAGGSYNEQFF. For the CDR3, the DNA is TGCGCCAGCAGTTACGGAGCGGGAGGGTCCTACAATGAGCAGTTCTTC.

Worth noting for this clonotype: One end of the junction is discordant with germline, which a read error may explain. The V and J genes are TRBV7-2 and TRBJ1-2; 9 bases line up with TRBD1. Per the germline V gene, CDR1 is SGHTA and CDR2 is FQGNSA. The CDR3 covers 18 residues. The CDR3 nucleotides are TGTGCCGGCAGCCCACACGGGACAGGGCGAACCAGTTCCTATGGCTACACCTTC. Encoded protein: CAGSPHGTGRTSSYGYTF.

This chain links TRBV4-3 with TRBJ1-2; unclear D gene. Looked up from germline, CDR1 is LGHNA and CDR2 is YSLEER. The CDR3 totals 15 residues. Trimming took 0 bases from V and 7 from J, leaving 15 bases between them. CDR3 sequence (DNA): TGCGCCAGCAGCCAAGATGGGGTCAAGGGTAGTGGCTACACCTTC. It translates to CASSQDGVKGSGYTF.

V gene TRBV7-3 combines with J gene TRBJ2-4; 7 bases map to TRBD1. Germline-derived CDR1 and CDR2 are SGHTA and FQGTGA. The ends lost 1 base at V and 13 bases at J; junction bases unmatched: 13. The CDR3 has 15 amino acids. CDR3 region: CASSLRGQIYNEQYF. The CDR3 DNA is TGTGCCAGCAGCTTAAGGGGACAGATTTACAATGAGCAGTACTTC.

The gene calls are TRBV20-1 and TRBJ1-2; D not certain. Trimming pared 7 bases from V and 7 bases from J, leaving 13 bases between. Germline CDR1 is DFQATT and CDR2 is SNEGSKA (reference sequence). The CDR3 is 11 amino acids. CDR3 sequence (DNA): TGCAGTGGGGTATTATTGTCTGGCTACACCTTC. This codes for CSGVLLSGYTF.

This chain uses TRBV7-9 with TRBJ2-7, with 12 positions matching TRBD2. CDR3 length: 15 amino acids. Germline CDR1 reads SEHNR; CDR2 reads FQNEAQ (reference sequence). The V and J ends lost 6 bases and 5 bases, in that order; junction bases with no gene match: 8. CDR3: CASRPTSGSLNEQYF. The CDR3 DNA reads as TGTGCCAGCAGACCGACTAGCGGGAGCTTAAACGAGCAGTACTTC. Together with reference TRBV7-9 and TRBJ2-7, the CDR3 gives the full variable domain: DTGVSQNPRHKITKRGQNVTFRCDPISEHNRLYWYRQTLGQGPEFLTYFQNEAQLEKSRLLSDRFSAERPKGSFSTLEIQRTEQGDSAMYLCASRPTSGSLNEQYFGPGTRLTVT.

The chain combines TRBV7-9 with TRBJ1-1, with D unresolved. CDR3 length equals 14 residues. Trimming removed 7 bases from V and 4 bases from J, with 16 bases in between. CDR1 is SEHNR and CDR2 is FQNEAQ in the germline V gene (reference sequence). CDR3 nucleotides: TGTGCCAGCACCCCAAGCGGCGCGGGCACTGAAGCTTTCTTT. Its protein product is CASTPSGAGTEAFF.

The chain employs TRBV24-1 and TRBJ2-1; 7 nucleotides align to TRBD1. Losses at the gene ends were 6 bases for V and 0 bases for J; bases not matched to a gene: 4. This CDR3 is 15 amino acids long. CDR1 and CDR2 from the germline V gene are KGHDR and SFDVKD. For the CDR3, the DNA is TGTGCCACCAGTACTCCAGGGGGCTCCTACAATGAGCAGTTCTTC. Its protein is CATSTPGGSYNEQFF.

In this sample, this clonotype turned up a few times. This sequence joins TRBV27 and TRBJ1-2, with D possibly matching TRBD1 (6 bases). Between the trimmed V and J ends, which lost 2 bases and 8 bases, there was a span of 12 bases. This CDR3 spans 13 amino acids. Looked up from germline, CDR1 is MNHEY and CDR2 is SMNVEV (reference sequence). DNA for the CDR3: TGTGCCAGCAGTTTAGGGGGGGCGGTCGGCTACACCTTC. It specifies CASSLGGAVGYTF.

This clonotype was picked up one time. The chain has TRBV20-1 and TRBJ1-5; 11 bases are shared with TRBD1. This CDR3 is 16 amino acids long. Germline V gene lookup returns CDR1 DFQATT and CDR2 SNEGSKA (reference sequence). V lost 3 bases, J lost 6 bases, and 10 bases stayed unmatched. For the CDR3, the DNA is TGCAGTGCTAGTCGGGACAGGGGGGAGGATAGTCAGCCCCAGCATTTT. It yields the protein CSASRDRGEDSQPQHF.

The gene calls are TRBV6-6 and TRBJ2-7; no clear D. Germline CDR1 is MNHNY and CDR2 is SVGAGI (reference sequence). The CDR3 covers 12 residues. V lost 5 bases, J lost 7 bases, and 12 bases lay in between. The CDR3 region has the DNA TGTGCCAGCAGTCGAGTACCCGATGAGCAGTACTTC. The encoded protein is CASSRVPDEQYF.

V usage is TRBV6-5 and J usage is TRBJ1-6; 7 bases line up with TRBD1. Germline CDR1 MNHEY, CDR2 SVGAGI. CDR3 length: 15 amino acids. V was pared by 5 bases and J by 7 bases, with 8 bases of the junction left unmatched. CDR3 amino acids: CASSSRQGRNSPLHF. CDR3 coding DNA: TGTGCCAGCAGTAGCCGACAGGGCCGAAATTCACCCCTCCACTTT.

This sequence joins TRBV5-6 and TRBJ2-3, with 12 bases aligning to TRBD2. Germline loops: CDR1 SGHDT, CDR2 YYEEEE. The J segment lost 0 bases and the V segment lost 4 bases, leaving 6 bases of the junction unmatched. CDR3 length: 17 residues. The CDR3 reads CASSRRTSGASTDTQYF. CDR3 in DNA: TGTGCCAGCAGCCGGAGGACTAGCGGGGCTAGCACAGATACGCAGTATTTT.

J is TRBJ2-3 and V is TRBV6-5; D is possibly TRBD2 (5 bases). CDR1 and CDR2 from the germline V gene are MNHEY and SVGAGI. Trimming took off 7 bases at V and 0 bases at J, with 11 bases between the two ends. This CDR3 has 14 residues. As DNA, the CDR3 is TGTGCCAGCACTAAACGAGGGAGCACAGATACGCAGTATTTT. Amino acid sequence: CASTKRGSTDTQYF.

The V and J genes are TRBV28 and TRBJ2-4; 13 bases align to TRBD2. The end of the DNA fits TRBJ2-7 better, so the J call may be wrong. Germline CDR1 MDHEN, CDR2 SYDVKM. The CDR3 is 16 amino acids. CDR3 sequence reads: CASSLPGLAGVYEQYF. CDR3 DNA sequence: TGTGCCAGCAGTTTACCCGGACTAGCGGGAGTCTACGAGCAGTACTTC.